The sequence of this T cell receptor beta chain was determined in a study of response to subunit inactivated influenza vaccine. This CDR3 has 14 residues. Each CDR3 protein gets one entry after TCRdb re-called the RT-PCR reads with MiXCR. The repertoire holds approximately 530,000 distinct CDR3 sequences, with roughly 8.2% as singletons. This clonotype was counted ten times or more. What it binds is not known. An end of the junction differs from the germline gene, which may be a read error. General study findings and limits: T cells newly recruited by each seasonal influenza vaccination are few, the authors suggested.

The sequences come from PBMCs from blood, collected roughly 24 months after vaccination. The clonotype originates from a man aged 45-69 years who received an inactivated influenza vaccine. The chain uses TRBV12-3 or TRBV12-4 and TRBJ1-6; possibly TRBD1 for D (5 bases). CDR3 protein: CASSLGADNSPLHF. For the CDR3, the DNA is TGTGCCAGCAGCTTAGGGGCTGACAATTCACCCCTCCACTTT.